The entry below describes one T cell receptor (beta chain). The target antigen is unknown. Clones were sequenced by immunoSEQ multiplex PCR, and TCRdb holds only the in-frame ones, with some missing. The sample has 70,000 or so clones, roughly 80% seen once. The germline V gene has CDR1 LNHDA and CDR2 SQIVND (reference sequence). The CDR3 sequence is 14 residues long. V dropped 7 bases and J dropped 6 bases, with 18 bases sitting between them. These data belong to a study of PD-L1 blockade in urothelial cancer. Study-level information: Of prior chemotherapy regimens, patients had received between 0 and 3.

Study-wide results and caveats: Larger 3-week expansion of tumor-associated blood clones was seen in durable-benefit patients. Below-median blood TCR clonality before treatment forecast better survival.

The TCR was taken from a man aged 65 to 85 with urothelial cancer. The specimen comprised PBMCs, sampled around atezolizumab (anti-PD-L1) treatment. This rearrangement joins TRBV19 to TRBJ1-1; D is possibly TRBD1 (6 bases). The CDR3, as DNA: TGTGCCAGTACCACTCACCAGGGGAGGGCTGAAGCTTTCTTT. Translation: CASTTHQGRAEAFF.